The present entry profiles one T cell receptor beta chain with its context. TCRdb's table, derived via immunoSEQ multiplex PCR, lists solely in-frame clones and lacks some. The sample records 75,000 to 100,000 clones, 81% being singletons. This CDR3 has 14 residues. CDR1 and CDR2 from the germline V gene are WSHSY and SAAADI. V was cut by 0 bases and J by 3 bases, with 8 bases left in between. The sample belongs to a study of blood T cell repertoires in COVID-19. The chain combines TRBV10-2 with TRBJ2-5, with D unresolved. The clonotype originates from a woman over 75 with acute or convalescent COVID-19. The sequenced sample was peripheral blood. CDR3 protein: CASSESGSKETQYF. The CDR3 DNA sequence: TGCGCCAGCAGTGAGTCTGGCAGTAAAGAGACCCAGTACTTC.